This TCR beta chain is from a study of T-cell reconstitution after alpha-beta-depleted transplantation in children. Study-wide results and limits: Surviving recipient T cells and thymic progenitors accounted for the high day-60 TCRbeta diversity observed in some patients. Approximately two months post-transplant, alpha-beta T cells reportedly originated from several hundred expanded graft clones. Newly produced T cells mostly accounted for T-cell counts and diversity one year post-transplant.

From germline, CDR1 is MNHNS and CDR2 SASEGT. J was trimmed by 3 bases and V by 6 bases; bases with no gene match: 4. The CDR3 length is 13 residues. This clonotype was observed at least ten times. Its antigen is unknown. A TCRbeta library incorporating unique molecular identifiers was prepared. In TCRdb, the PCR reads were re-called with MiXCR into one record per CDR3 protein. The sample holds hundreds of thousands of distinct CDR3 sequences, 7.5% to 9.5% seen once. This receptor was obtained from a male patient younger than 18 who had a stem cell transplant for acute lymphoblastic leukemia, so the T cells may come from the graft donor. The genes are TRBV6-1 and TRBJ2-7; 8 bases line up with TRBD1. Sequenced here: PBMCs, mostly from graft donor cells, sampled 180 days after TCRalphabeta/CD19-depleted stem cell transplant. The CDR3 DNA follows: TGTGCCAGCAGCCGGACAGGGTACTACGAGCAGTACTTC. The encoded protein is CASSRTGYYEQYF.